Listed below are T cell receptor beta chains from one sample, sequenced in a study of Ad26.COV2.S vaccination and SARS-CoV-2 variants. The assay was immunoSEQ multiplex PCR, and TCRdb's table has in-frame clones only and misses some. This table holds hundreds of thousands of clones, 70% to 90% found once. Specimen: peripheral blood, collected in a trial of Ad26.COV2.S vaccine versus placebo. These receptors all come from a person aged 18 to 59 who received the Ad26.COV2.S COVID-19 vaccine or a placebo. CDR3s include the opening cysteine and the closing phenylalanine or tryptophan. Each record gives: V gene, D gene, J gene, clone size, CDR3 protein, CDR3 DNA. A D gene is named only where the DNA matches it firmly. A clone size is listed for some rows: how often the clone was seen (once, few, many), or a class if it is expanded.

TRBV4-1,TRBD1,TRBJ2-3,once,CASSQAGTGGVSDTQYF,TGCGCCAGCAGCCAAGCAGGGACAGGGGGGGTGAGTGATACGCAGTATTTT
TRBV9,NA,TRBJ1-1,NA,CASSVVNMNTEAFF,TGTGCCAGCAGCGTAGTAAATATGAACACTGAAGCTTTCTTT
TRBV27,TRBD1,TRBJ2-5,NA,CASSLSGTGGWETQYF,TGTGCCAGCAGTTTATCGGGGACAGGGGGCTGGGAGACCCAGTACTTC
TRBV5-5,NA,TRBJ1-4,once,CASSLGQHNEKLFF,TGTGCCAGCAGCTTGGGACAGCATAATGAAAAACTGTTTTTT
TRBV3-1/TRBV3-2,NA,TRBJ1-1,NA,CASNSPDRKNTEAFF,TGTGCCAGCAATTCTCCGGACAGAAAGAACACTGAAGCTTTCTTT
TRBV29-1,NA,TRBJ2-7,few,CSVEDRLSYEQYF,TGCAGCGTCGAAGACAGGCTTTCCTACGAGCAGTACTTC
TRBV15,TRBD2,TRBJ2-1,many,CATSMTSGGVNEQFF,TGTGCCACCAGCATGACTAGCGGAGGGGTCAATGAGCAGTTCTTC
TRBV24-1,TRBD1,TRBJ2-5,few,CATSDNGQGDQETQYF,TGTGCCACCAGTGATAATGGACAGGGGGACCAAGAGACCCAGTACTTC
TRBV5-6,NA,TRBJ2-2,NA,CASTLGSDHTGELFF,TGTGCCAGCACCCTAGGTAGCGACCACACCGGGGAGCTGTTTTTT
TRBV10-3,NA,TRBJ1-5,NA,CAISEYGGPSAQPQHF,TGTGCCATCAGTGAGTACGGGGGGCCCTCGGCGCAGCCCCAGCATTTT
TRBV19,NA,TRBJ1-1,NA,CASRSFGVSDTEAFF,TGTGCCAGTAGGTCGTTCGGGGTCTCAGACACTGAAGCTTTCTTT
TRBV20-1,NA,TRBJ2-5,NA,CSAPQGETQYF,TGCAGTGCTCCCCAGGGAGAGACCCAGTACTTC
TRBV6-6,TRBD2,TRBJ2-7,NA,CASSSTSGSPYEQYF,TGTGCCAGCAGCAGTACTAGCGGGAGTCCGTACGAGCAGTACTTC
TRBV7-2,NA,TRBJ1-1,NA,CASRPPDGYTEAFF,TGTGCCAGCAGACCTCCCGACGGTTACACTGAAGCTTTCTTT
TRBV7-2,NA,TRBJ2-4,NA,CASSLIPGDTNIQYF,TGTGCCAGCAGCTTGATTCCCGGGGATACGAACATTCAGTACTTC
TRBV19,TRBD2,TRBJ2-7,NA,CASSTPGGQTYEQYF,TGTGCCAGTAGTACCCCGGGAGGGCAGACCTACGAGCAGTACTTC
TRBV15,NA,TRBJ2-7,NA,CATSTGVAYEQYF,TGTGCCACCAGCACCGGTGTCGCCTACGAGCAGTACTTC
TRBV5-6,NA,TRBJ2-1,NA,CASSLRGGRFVNEQFF,TGTGCCAGCAGCTTGAGGGGCGGCAGGTTCGTCAATGAGCAGTTCTTC
TRBV27,NA,TRBJ1-4,NA,CASWGPFRDEWNKKLFF,TGTGCCAGCTGGGGCCCCTTCCGGGACGAATGGAATAAAAAACTGTTTTTT
TRBV3-1/TRBV3-2,NA,TRBJ1-5,NA,CASSHNGEHQPQHF,TGTGCCAGCAGCCATAATGGGGAGCATCAGCCCCAGCATTTT